This is a list of T cell receptor beta chains from one sample in a study of beta chain features in type 1 diabetes. TCRdb's table, derived via immunoSEQ multiplex PCR, lists solely in-frame clones and lacks some. Found here are some 150,000 clones, over 8.5% of them singletons; the top ten hold roughly 2%. Sequencing was done on a sample of central memory CD4+ T cells from blood. The receptors were sampled from a man younger than 35 in good health. The CDR3 runs from the conserved cysteine through the conserved F or W. The order of the fields is clone size, J gene, V gene, D gene, CDR3 DNA, CDR3 protein. D genes are given only for firm matches. Only some rows state a clone size, as once, few, many or a class for expanded clones.

size: NA; J: TRBJ1-1; V: TRBV7-2; D: NA; DNA: TGTGCCAGCAGCTTAGTCGTCTCCAGAGTAAACACTGAAGCTTTCTTT; CDR3: CASSLVVSRVNTEAFF
size: few; J: TRBJ2-1; V: TRBV9; D: TRBD2; DNA: TGTGCCAGCAGCTTTCTGACTAGCGGGAGGGATGAGCAGTTCTTC; CDR3: CASSFLTSGRDEQFF
size: NA; J: TRBJ1-1; V: TRBV7-9; D: NA; DNA: TGTGCCAGCAGCTTGGGACAGAACACTGAAGCTTTCTTT; CDR3: CASSLGQNTEAFF
size: few; J: TRBJ2-5; V: TRBV7-9; D: NA; DNA: TGTGCCAGCAGCCCACAGGGAGAGACCCAGTACTTC; CDR3: CASSPQGETQYF
size: few; J: TRBJ2-7; V: TRBV28; D: NA; DNA: TGTGCCAGCAGTCCACACGGGACCGCCAGGGAGCAGTACTTC; CDR3: CASSPHGTAREQYF
size: NA; J: TRBJ2-2; V: TRBV29-1; D: NA; DNA: TGCAGCGGTCGGCCGGGACAAAACACCGGGGAGCGGTTTTTT; CDR3: CSGRPGQNTGERFF
size: few; J: TRBJ2-7; V: TRBV29-1; D: TRBD1; DNA: TGCAGCGTTACCGACAGGGGGCAGAACGAGCAGTACTTC; CDR3: CSVTDRGQNEQYF
size: many; J: TRBJ2-3; V: TRBV7-2; D: NA; DNA: TGTGCCAGCAGCGTGGTGGATACGCAGTATTTT; CDR3: CASSVVDTQYF
size: NA; J: TRBJ2-7; V: TRBV23-1; D: NA; DNA: TGCGCCAGCAGTCAATCGGTGGTCTGCGAGCAGTACTTC; CDR3: CASSQSVVCEQYF
size: NA; J: TRBJ1-2; V: TRBV28; D: TRBD1; DNA: TGTGCCAGCAGTTTAGGTACCCTCAGACAGGGGTCTGGCTACACCTTC; CDR3: CASSLGTLRQGSGYTF
size: few; J: TRBJ2-3; V: TRBV23-1; D: NA; DNA: TGCGCCAGCTATCGTGATAGACAGCAGGTCACAGATACGCAGTATTTT; CDR3: CASYRDRQQVTDTQYF
size: NA; J: TRBJ1-6; V: TRBV2; D: TRBD1; DNA: TGTGCCAGCAGTGTATATGAGACAGGGAATAATTCACCCCTCCACTTT; CDR3: CASSVYETGNNSPLHF
size: few; J: TRBJ2-2; V: TRBV7-9; D: NA; DNA: TGTGCCAGCAGCTCCCGACGGGATTACACCGGGGAGCTGTTTTTT; CDR3: CASSSRRDYTGELFF
size: few; J: TRBJ1-3; V: TRBV9; D: NA; DNA: TGTGCCAGCAGCTTACCAACGGGCTCCCACAACACCATATATTTT; CDR3: CASSLPTGSHNTIYF
size: NA; J: TRBJ2-4; V: TRBV7-2; D: TRBD1; DNA: TGTGCCAGCAGCTTGGGACAGAAAAACATTCAGTACTTC; CDR3: CASSLGQKNIQYF
size: few; J: TRBJ1-2; V: TRBV2; D: NA; DNA: TGTGCCAGCAGTCGCTTGGAGTATGGCTACACCTTC; CDR3: CASSRLEYGYTF
size: few; J: TRBJ1-2; V: TRBV6-5; D: NA; DNA: TGTGCCAGCAGTTACGCGGCAGGAGGCAGTAACTATGGCTACACCTTC; CDR3: CASSYAAGGSNYGYTF
size: NA; J: TRBJ2-1; V: TRBV5-6; D: TRBD2; DNA: TGTGCCAGCAGAAGGCGTAGCGGGTCTTCCTACAATGAGCAGTTCTTC; CDR3: CASRRRSGSSYNEQFF
size: many; J: TRBJ2-5; V: TRBV7-2; D: NA; DNA: TGTGCCAGCAGCCCCAGAGCTTCCGGACAGACCCAGTACTTC; CDR3: CASSPRASGQTQYF
size: once; J: TRBJ2-3; V: TRBV4-1; D: TRBD2; DNA: TGCGCCAGCAGCCAAGACCGGGCCCGGGAGGGTACGCAGTATTTT; CDR3: CASSQDRAREGTQYF
size: NA; J: TRBJ1-1; V: TRBV28; D: TRBD1; DNA: TGTGCCACCACAGGGGGGGACACTGAAGCTTTCTTT; CDR3: CATTGGDTEAFF
size: few; J: TRBJ2-5; V: TRBV28; D: TRBD2; DNA: TGTGCCAGCATTATCGGATACCCCTCAAAGGGAGCTGGACTAGCGTACCAAGAGACCCAGTACTTC; CDR3: CASIIGYPSKGAGLAYQETQYF